The text below deals with one T cell receptor beta chain. Its target is unknown. This specimen belongs to a study of T cell clonotyping in hematopoietic cell transplantation. Germline CDR1 reads SNHLY; CDR2 reads FYNNEI. The CDR3 spans 12 residues. V was clipped by 5 bases and J by 7 bases, with 8 bases between them. Data came from immunoSEQ multiplex PCR; TCRdb stores just in-frame clones and leaves some out. The sample holds 30,000 to 45,000 clones, about 87% seen once. Overall study findings and caveats: No sorting was done, leaving CD4 and CD8 contributions mixed.

The clonotype comes from a woman aged 40-49 years in good health. Some clones in this sample may be carry-over from other donors' samples. The chain employs TRBV2 and TRBJ1-4; D not resolved. The sequenced sample was peripheral blood mononuclear cells. CDR3 sequence reads: CASSSPFEKLFF. DNA for the CDR3: TGTGCCAGCAGTAGTCCGTTTGAAAAACTGTTTTTT.